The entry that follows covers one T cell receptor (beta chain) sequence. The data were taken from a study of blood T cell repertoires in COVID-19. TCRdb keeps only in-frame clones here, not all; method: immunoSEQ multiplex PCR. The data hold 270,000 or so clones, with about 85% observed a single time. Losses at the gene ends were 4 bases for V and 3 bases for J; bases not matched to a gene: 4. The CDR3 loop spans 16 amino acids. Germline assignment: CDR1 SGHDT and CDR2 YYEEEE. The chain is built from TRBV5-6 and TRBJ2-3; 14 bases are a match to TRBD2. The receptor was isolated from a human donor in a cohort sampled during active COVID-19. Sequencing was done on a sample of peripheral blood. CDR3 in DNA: TGTGCCAGCAGCCTCCGACTAGCGGGAGGGACAGATACGCAGTATTTT. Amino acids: CASSLRLAGGTDTQYF. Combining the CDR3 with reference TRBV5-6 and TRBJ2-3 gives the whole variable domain DAGVTQSPTHLIKTRGQQVTLRCSPKSGHDTVSWYQQALGQGPQFIFQYYEEEERQRGNFPDRFSGHQFPNYSSELNVNALLLGDSALYLCASSLRLAGGTDTQYFGPGTRLTVL.